This entry is about one T cell receptor beta chain. The antigen this receptor binds is unknown. Nothing much larger sits one base from this clone, and base qualities are not available. This sample was included in a study of T cell responses to AZD1222 COVID-19 vaccine (dated by TCRdb to about 2021). Describing the broader study: Because spike-specific TCR depth and breadth did not differ between the two schedules, AZD1222 recipients who got a second dose at roughly 4 weeks were pooled with those who got a second dose at roughly 12 weeks. TCR sequencing covered some 250 trial participants: nearly 210 given two doses of AZD1222 and approximately 26 given two doses of MenACWY control vaccine. Trial participants were enrolled by age into 18-55, 56-69 and 70-plus year subgroups, with roughly 150, 30 and 60 TCR-sequenced participants respectively. The full study reports these points: Because no day 14 peak-response samples were available, the repertoires could be characterized only after the peak T cell response. The 56-69-year group was small, and its depth increase did not reach significance, likely because of low power. Nearly half of unique spike-specific TCRs reportedly recognized epitopes outside regions mutated in the B.1.351 and B.1.1.7 variants. The vaccine-associated CD4 TCRs covered the entire spike protein, and the dominant responses fell in regions 160-218 and 743-854. Spike-specific TCR breadth and depth rose significantly after two AZD1222 doses compared with day 0 and with MenACWY recipients. Only a handful of AZD1222 recipients were SARS-CoV-2 seropositive at baseline, limiting conclusions about previously exposed vaccinees. Participants were mostly white British, with more females than males. The authors suggested clonal diversity may have been underestimated.

The CDR3 regions of human TCRbeta chains were analyzed by immunosequencing. Under the source paper's analysis protocol: Repertoire TCRs were matched against a reference library of SARS-CoV-2-specific TCRs generated with the MIRA antigen-specificity platform. Breadth was defined as the fraction of unique TCRs that were SARS-CoV-2-associated. Depth was defined as the fraction of total T cells that were SARS-CoV-2-associated. Each spike-specific TCR was assigned to its reactive spike region and to a CD4 or CD8 class using the MIRA data. Log10-transformed breadth and depth values were compared by one-way ANOVA with Sidak's multiple comparisons tests. TCRdb carries this immuneACCESS record with in-frame sequences only. Its versions omit some clonotypes, under half of them owing to an unresolved V gene in the studies checked, with the rest unexplained. V and J calls and clone size are given by that table; D and trimming were obtained from the DNA. For this sample there are 150,000 to 200,000 clones; almost 95% appear just once. The top ten hold over 7.5% of the sample.

The meaning of the sample's time point label: baseline before first vaccination. Vaccinee samples were obtained from the UK trials COV001 and COV002, which included a single-blind randomized controlled phase 2/3 trial of AZD1222 (ChAdOx1 nCoV-19) in healthy adults. Trial participant PBMC samples were collected at day 0 and day 28 after the second dose for TCRbeta chain sequencing. Trimming at the junction amounts to 3 bases on V and 8 bases on J, and the germline ends lie 10 bases apart. The CDR3 spans 12 residues, from the cysteine through the phenylalanine. Only the CDR3 part of the read is kept: 36 bases, read in frame from the first base.

This TCR came from an adult in good health. This chain joins TRBV12-3 or TRBV12-4 to TRBJ1-2; no D gene is confidently identified. The sample in question was peripheral blood, obtained on day 0 of AZD1222 vaccination. The sequence in DNA is TGTGCCAGCAGTTTTGGAGAATACGGCTACACCTTC. It specifies CASSFGEYGYTF.